The 20 T cell receptor beta chains below were found in one sample sequenced in a study of cytomegalovirus exposure and HLA in healthy donors. Profiling relied on immunoSEQ multiplex PCR, and the TCRdb table lists in-frame clones only, not all of them. The sample has over 200,000 clones, around 88% seen once. The sequenced sample was PBMCs. Source of these receptors: a woman between 18 and 30 years old in good health and CMV-seronegative.

CDR3 amino acids: CASSLGGLGDTEAFF. The CDR3 DNA follows: TGCGCCAGCAGCTTGGGGGGGCTTGGGGACACTGAAGCTTTCTTT. The chain is built from TRBV5-1 and TRBJ1-1; D is perhaps TRBD1 (6 bases). The germline V gene encodes CDR1 SGHRS and CDR2 YFSETQ. The V end lost 0 bases, the J end lost 3 bases, and 12 bases lay between the germline ends. CDR3 length: 15 amino acids.

This sequence joins TRBV6-4 and TRBJ2-7, with 8 bases fitting TRBD1. J gave up 3 bases and V 9 bases, and 7 bases lay outside the gene matches. The CDR3 is 13 amino acids. The germline gives CDR1 MRHNA, CDR2 SNTAGT. The CDR3 nucleotides read TGTGCCAGGAGACAGGGGTCCCGCTACGAGCAGTACTTC. Its translation is CARRQGSRYEQYF.

The rearrangement links TRBV29-1 to TRBJ2-7; D not certain. Germline-derived CDR1 and CDR2 are SQVTM and ANQGSEA. This CDR3 has 13 amino acids. Trimming removed 2 bases from V and 4 bases from J, with 12 bases in between. The CDR3 DNA sequence: TGCAGCGTTGAAACCGAGAGTCGATACGAGCAGTACTTC. Translation gives CSVETESRYEQYF.

The chain combines TRBV27 with TRBJ2-2; TRBD1 matches 8 bases. Looked up from germline, CDR1 is MNHEY and CDR2 is SMNVEV (reference sequence). With V trimmed by 5 bases and J by 6 bases, 5 bases remained unmatched. This CDR3 comprises 14 residues. CDR3 sequence: CASSPGQGAGELFF. The CDR3 DNA reads TGTGCCAGCAGTCCCGGACAGGGAGCCGGGGAGCTGTTTTTT.

The table lists this clone with a few counts. This is likely a read error, given that the CDR3 carries no conserved phenylalanine or tryptophan at its end. The limits of the CDR3 on the DNA are not certain, so only TCRdb's listed CDR3 is given. The chain has TRBV2 and TRBJ2-7; the D segment call TRBD2 is taken from the table without a DNA check. From its first to its last residue, the CDR3 has 14 amino acids. Germline V gene sequence: CDR1 SNHLY, CDR2 FYNNEI. CDR3 sequence: CASSVTGTSGTYLI.

The genes are TRBV19 and TRBJ2-7, with a tentative D call TRBD1 (6 bases). Germline lookup yields CDR1 LNHDA and CDR2 SQIVND (reference sequence). V gave up 5 bases and J gave up 4 bases, with 12 bases separating them. CDR3 size: 13 residues. This CDR3 is CASSSYQGYEQYF. The DNA of the CDR3 is TGTGCCAGTAGTTCCTATCAGGGGTACGAGCAGTACTTC.

This clone was observed a few times. Germline and junction disagree at one end, which may indicate a read error. The chain is built from TRBV5-4 and TRBJ1-2; TRBD1 matches at 7 bases. The CDR3 runs to 13 residues. CDR1 is SGHNT and CDR2 is YYREEE in the germline V gene (reference sequence). This CDR3 reads CASSLGQGYAYTF. The CDR3 nucleotides read TGTGCCAGCAGCTTGGGACAGGGTTATGCCTACACCTTC.

The chain carries TRBV6-5 and TRBJ1-2, with D hard to call. Germline lookup yields CDR1 MNHEY and CDR2 SVGAGI. V gave up 0 bases and J gave up 7 bases, with 18 bases separating them. The CDR3 has 16 amino acids. CDR3 sequence: CASSYSTGPGIGGYTF. The CDR3 region has the DNA TGTGCCAGCAGTTACTCGACGGGCCCCGGGATAGGTGGCTACACCTTC.

This sequence joins TRBV4-2 and TRBJ2-7; D possibly corresponds to TRBD2 (6 bases). The CDR3 runs 15 residues. CDR1 is LGHNA, CDR2 YNFKEQ, per germline. Trimming took 0 bases from V and 4 from J, leaving 13 bases between them. DNA of the CDR3: TGTGCCAGCAGCCAAGAGTTGAGGGGAGGTTACGAGCAGTACTTC. Its translation: CASSQELRGGYEQYF.

As for this clone: A far bigger clonotype differs at one base, so this is likely a read error. The rearrangement links TRBV4-1 to TRBJ2-1; 8 nucleotides align to TRBD2. With 2 bases clipped from V and 0 bases from J, the junction kept 0 bases outside the gene matches. This CDR3 has 15 amino acids. Germline values: CDR1 MGHRA, CDR2 YSYEKL. Written as DNA, the CDR3 is TGCGCCAGCAGCCAAAGCGGGAGCTCCTACAATGAGCAGTTCTTC. This gives the protein CASSQSGSSYNEQFF.

This chain connects TRBV5-1 to TRBJ2-7; D may be TRBD1 (6 bases). Germline values: CDR1 SGHRS, CDR2 YFSETQ. V was trimmed by 3 bases and J by 9 bases, leaving 16 bases between them. The CDR3 runs to 13 residues. The CDR3 DNA follows: TGCGCCAGCAGCTCTTACAGGGAAGAGGGGCAGTACTTC. Translation gives CASSSYREEGQYF. The full variable domain, completed using reference TRBV5-1 and TRBJ2-7, is KAGVTQTPRYLIKTRGQQVTLSCSPISGHRSVSWYQQTPGQGLQFLFEYFSETQRNKGNFPGRFSGRQFSNSRSEMNVSTLELGDSALYLCASSSYREEGQYFGPGTRLTVT.

The rearrangement links TRBV27 to TRBJ2-4; D is possibly TRBD2 (5 bases). Germline V lookup: CDR1 MNHEY, CDR2 SMNVEV (reference sequence). V lost 10 bases, J lost 0 bases, and 13 bases lay in between. The CDR3 runs 14 residues. This CDR3 is CATAGLAAKNIQYF. DNA of the CDR3: TGTGCCACCGCGGGTCTTGCAGCCAAAAACATTCAGTACTTC.

This chain uses TRBV19 with TRBJ1-1, with D possibly being TRBD1 (6 bases). CDR3 length: 14 amino acids. Looked up from germline, CDR1 is LNHDA and CDR2 is SQIVND (reference sequence). V lost 3 bases and J lost 7, with 15 bases in between. The CDR3 bases are TGTGCCAGTAGTATGGGGGGGGCCCTGCGTGAAGCTTTCTTT. Protein: CASSMGGALREAFF.

The genes are TRBV5-6 and TRBJ1-2, with D hard to call. The germline V gene encodes CDR1 SGHDT and CDR2 YYEEEE. With 0 bases removed from V and 8 bases from J, the gap between germline ends came to 11 bases. CDR3 size: 13 residues. This CDR3 is CASSLEGGIGYTF. The CDR3 DNA reads TGTGCCAGCAGCTTGGAAGGCGGGATCGGCTACACCTTC. The full variable domain, completed using reference TRBV5-6 and TRBJ1-2, is DAGVTQSPTHLIKTRGQQVTLRCSPKSGHDTVSWYQQALGQGPQFIFQYYEEEERQRGNFPDRFSGHQFPNYSSELNVNALLLGDSALYLCASSLEGGIGYTFGSGTRLTVV.

This clone showed up many times. The chain couples TRBV6-1 to TRBJ1-5; 7 nucleotides agree with TRBD1. V was pared by 1 base and J by 6 bases, with 3 bases of the junction left unmatched. From germline, CDR1 is MNHNS and CDR2 SASEGT. The CDR3 spans 14 residues. The CDR3 is CASSEGSGGQPQHF. The CDR3 DNA reads TGTGCCAGCAGTGAAGGGTCAGGGGGTCAGCCCCAGCATTTT.

The rearrangement joins TRBV19 to TRBJ2-7; possibly TRBD2 for D (6 bases). CDR1 is LNHDA, CDR2 SQIVND, per germline (reference sequence). This CDR3 region has 15 residues. V was clipped by 6 bases and J by 7 bases, with 22 bases between them. The CDR3 reads CASRRMAGSLREQYF. The CDR3 DNA is TGTGCCAGTAGGAGGATGGCCGGGAGTCTCCGGGAGCAGTACTTC.

CDR3 sequence reads: CASSSGQADEAFF. The CDR3 DNA sequence: TGTGCCAGCAGCTCAGGACAGGCCGATGAAGCTTTCTTT. The chain joins TRBV7-8 to TRBJ1-1; TRBD1 aligns across 7 bases. J gave up 7 bases and V 4 bases, and 6 bases lay outside the gene matches. Per the germline V gene, CDR1 is SGHVS and CDR2 is FQNEAQ. The CDR3 spans 13 residues.

The chain has TRBV7-2 and TRBJ1-3; no definite D call. The germline V and J ends were trimmed by 5 bases and 0 bases, with 11 bases remaining between them. In germline, CDR1 is SGHTA, CDR2 FQGNSA. The CDR3 has 15 amino acids. The CDR3 DNA follows: TGTGCCAGCAGCCTGAGTGGAGTCTCTGGAAACACCATATATTTT. Protein sequence: CASSLSGVSGNTIYF.

The rearrangement uses TRBV6-4 and TRBJ2-1; TRBD2 matches at 8 bases. Germline V lookup: CDR1 MRHNA, CDR2 SNTAGT. The CDR3 runs to 15 residues. V trimming: 0 bases; J trimming: 4 bases; junction bases outside the gene matches: 2. CDR3 loop: CASSDSAGVYNEQFF. The CDR3 DNA is TGTGCCAGCAGTGACTCAGCGGGAGTTTACAATGAGCAGTTCTTC.

The rearrangement links TRBV28 to TRBJ2-5, with 7 nucleotides matching TRBD2. Germline trimming cut 6 bases from V and 5 bases from J; bases unmatched to any gene: 18. The CDR3 has 17 amino acids. Germline CDR1 MDHEN, CDR2 SYDVKM. CDR3 in DNA: TGTGCCAGCAGGCCAATCCGGTTGGGGAGGGGCCGGGAGACCCAGTACTTC. Translating it yields CASRPIRLGRGRETQYF.